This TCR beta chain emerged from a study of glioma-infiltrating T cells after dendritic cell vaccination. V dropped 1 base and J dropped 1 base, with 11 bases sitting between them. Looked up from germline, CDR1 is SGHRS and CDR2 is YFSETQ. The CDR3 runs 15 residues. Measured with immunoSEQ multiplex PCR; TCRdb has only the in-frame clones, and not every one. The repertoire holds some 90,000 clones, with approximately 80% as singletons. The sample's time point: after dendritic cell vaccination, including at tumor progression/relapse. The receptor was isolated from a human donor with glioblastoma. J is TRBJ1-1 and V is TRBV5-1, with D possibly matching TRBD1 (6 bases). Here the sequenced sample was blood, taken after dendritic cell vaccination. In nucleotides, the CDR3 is TGCGCCAGCAGCTTGACAGGACAGACGAACACTGAAGCTTTCTTT. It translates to CASSLTGQTNTEAFF.